The present entry profiles one T cell receptor (beta chain) with its context. The target antigen is unknown. The data were produced by immunoSEQ multiplex PCR, yet TCRdb's version contains in-frame clones alone and is incomplete. The data contain about 1.1 million clones, around 77% of them singletons. This CDR3 has 17 residues. The J segment lost 0 bases and the V segment lost 5 bases, leaving 10 bases of the junction unmatched. In germline, CDR1 is SGHNT, CDR2 YYREEE (reference sequence). The sample belongs to a study of shared clonotypes between healthy human individuals. Background on the study: There were three CD4 naive, three CD4 memory, two CD8 naive and one CD8 memory plates per donor. The study, taken as a whole, reports: Only blood underwent sampling, and tissue repertoires likely differ.

The chain employs TRBV5-4 and TRBJ1-2, with 10 positions matching TRBD1. The sequence was obtained from a man younger than 30 in good health. Some clones in this sample may be carry-over from other donors' samples. Sequencing used memory CD4+ T cells from PBMCs. Subset here: CD45RA-negative fraction. CDR3 protein: CASRYGTGEGANYGYTF. CDR3 DNA sequence: TGTGCCAGCAGGTACGGGACAGGGGAAGGGGCTAACTATGGCTACACCTTC. The full variable domain, with the rest looked up from reference TRBV5-4 and TRBJ1-2, is ETGVTQSPTHLIKTRGQQVTLRCSSQSGHNTVSWYQQALGQGPQFIFQYYREEENGRGNFPPRFSGLQFPNYSSELNVNALELDDSALYLCASRYGTGEGANYGYTFGSGTRLTVV.